This T cell receptor beta chain was retrieved from a study of blood T cell repertoires in COVID-19. Turning to the study itself: Nucleic acid was either cDNA or gDNA, and it came from T cells, B-cell-depleted T cells, or PBMCs.

V lost 5 bases, J lost 5 bases, and 9 bases stayed unmatched. The CDR3 totals 16 residues. Germline V gene data show CDR1 as SEHNR and CDR2 as FQNEAQ (reference sequence). TCRdb's table, derived via immunoSEQ multiplex PCR, lists solely in-frame clones and lacks some. The repertoire holds 150,000 to 200,000 clones, 70% to 90% seen once, with about 5% in the top ten. This clone showed up just a few times. The clonotype originates from a human donor in a cohort sampled during active COVID-19. Sequencing input: peripheral blood. The V gene is TRBV7-9, the J gene TRBJ1-1; 12 bases line up with TRBD1. The CDR3 sequence is CASSPGQGATGTEAFF. The CDR3 nucleotides are TGTGCCAGCAGCCCGGGACAGGGGGCGACGGGAACTGAAGCTTTCTTT.